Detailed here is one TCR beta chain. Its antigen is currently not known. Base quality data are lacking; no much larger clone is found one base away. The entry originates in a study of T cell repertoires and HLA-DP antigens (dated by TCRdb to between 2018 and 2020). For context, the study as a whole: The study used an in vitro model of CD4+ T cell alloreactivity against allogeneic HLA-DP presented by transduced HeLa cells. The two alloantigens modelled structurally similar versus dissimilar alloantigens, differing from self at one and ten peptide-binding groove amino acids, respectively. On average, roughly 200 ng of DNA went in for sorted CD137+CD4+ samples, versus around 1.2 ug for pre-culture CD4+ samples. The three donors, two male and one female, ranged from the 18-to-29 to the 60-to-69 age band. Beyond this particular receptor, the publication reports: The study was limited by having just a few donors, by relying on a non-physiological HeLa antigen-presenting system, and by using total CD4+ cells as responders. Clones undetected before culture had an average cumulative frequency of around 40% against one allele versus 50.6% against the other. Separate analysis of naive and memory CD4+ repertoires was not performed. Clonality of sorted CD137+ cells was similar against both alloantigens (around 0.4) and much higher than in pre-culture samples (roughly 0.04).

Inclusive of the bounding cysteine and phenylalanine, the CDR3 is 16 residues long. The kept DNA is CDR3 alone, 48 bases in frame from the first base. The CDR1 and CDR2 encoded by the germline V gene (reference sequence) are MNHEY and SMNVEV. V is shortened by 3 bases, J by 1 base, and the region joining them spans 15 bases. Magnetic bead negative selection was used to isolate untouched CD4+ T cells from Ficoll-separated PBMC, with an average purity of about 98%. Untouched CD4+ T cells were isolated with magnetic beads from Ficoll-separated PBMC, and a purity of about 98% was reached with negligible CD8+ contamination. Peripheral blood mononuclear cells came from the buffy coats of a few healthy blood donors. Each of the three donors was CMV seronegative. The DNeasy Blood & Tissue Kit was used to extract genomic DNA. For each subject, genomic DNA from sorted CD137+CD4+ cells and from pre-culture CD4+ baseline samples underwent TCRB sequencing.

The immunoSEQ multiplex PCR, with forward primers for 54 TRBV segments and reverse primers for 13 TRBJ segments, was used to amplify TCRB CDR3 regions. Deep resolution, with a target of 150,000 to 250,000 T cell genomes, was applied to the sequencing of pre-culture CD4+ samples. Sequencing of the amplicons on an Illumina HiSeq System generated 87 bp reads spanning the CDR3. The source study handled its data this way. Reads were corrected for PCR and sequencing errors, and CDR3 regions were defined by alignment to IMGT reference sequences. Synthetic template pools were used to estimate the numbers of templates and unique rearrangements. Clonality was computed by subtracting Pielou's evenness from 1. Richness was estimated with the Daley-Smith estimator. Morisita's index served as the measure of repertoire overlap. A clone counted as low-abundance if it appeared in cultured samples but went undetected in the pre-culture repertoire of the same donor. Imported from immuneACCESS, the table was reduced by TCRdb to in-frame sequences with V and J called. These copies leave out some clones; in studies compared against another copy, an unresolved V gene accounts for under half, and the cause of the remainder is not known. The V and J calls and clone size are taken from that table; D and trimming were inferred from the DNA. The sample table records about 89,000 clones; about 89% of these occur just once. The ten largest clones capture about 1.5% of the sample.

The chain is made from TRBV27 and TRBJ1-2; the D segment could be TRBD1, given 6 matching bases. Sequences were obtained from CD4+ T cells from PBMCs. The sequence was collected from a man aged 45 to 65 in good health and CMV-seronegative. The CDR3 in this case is CASSFDRTADNYGYTF. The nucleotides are TGTGCCAGCAGTTTTGATCGGACAGCAGATAACTATGGCTACACCTTC.